A selection of T cell receptor beta chains follows, all from one sample in a study of chemoradiotherapy in HPV16-positive cancers. The repertoire was sequenced with immunoSEQ multiplex PCR; TCRdb's copy has only in-frame clones and lacks some. The sample holds some 25,000 clones, approximately 93% seen once. The sample was gathered from a patient who underwent chemoradiotherapy. These receptors were obtained from a human donor with HPV-associated anogenital cancer. Each CDR3 is given with its conserved first and last residue. D genes are given only for firm matches. The size of a clone is reported for some rows only, either as once, few or many, or as a class for expanded clones.

V	J	D	size	DNA	CDR3
TRBV28	TRBJ1-2	.	.	TGTGCCAGCTCGACTCAGTTAGGGGGCTACACCTTC	CASSTQLGGYTF
TRBV6-1	TRBJ2-7	TRBD2	.	TGTGCCAGCAGTGAAGCGGGGAGGTGGGGGGGCTCCTACGAGCAGTACTTC	CASSEAGRWGGSYEQYF
TRBV10-3	TRBJ1-2	.	.	TGTGCCATCAGTGAATCGGGGGGAGGGTTGGCTAACTATGGCTACACCTTC	CAISESGGGLANYGYTF
TRBV5-1	TRBJ2-1	.	.	TGCGCCAGCACCAAGACAGGTTACAATGAGCAGTTCTTC	CASTKTGYNEQFF
TRBV6-1	TRBJ1-5	.	.	TGTGCCAGCAGTGTGGGGACACTCAATCAGCCCCAGCATTTT	CASSVGTLNQPQHF
TRBV30	TRBJ1-5	TRBD1	.	TGTGCCTGGAGCCAGGGGGCAGGACAGCCCCAGCATTTT	CAWSQGAGQPQHF
TRBV25-1	TRBJ1-1	TRBD1	.	TGTGCCAGCAGTGAATCCGGGACAGGGTTTATTGCTGAAGCTTTCTTT	CASSESGTGFIAEAFF
TRBV6-5	TRBJ1-3	.	.	TGTGCCAGTAAGAGCTCTGGAAACACCATATATTTT	CASKSSGNTIYF
TRBV28	TRBJ2-4	.	.	TGTGCCAGCAGTACTGATCCCGGGACACTGAAAAACATTCAGTACTTC	CASSTDPGTLKNIQYF
TRBV11-3	TRBJ2-2	.	.	TGTGCCAGCAGTCGTGTCTCGAACACCGGGGAGCTGTTTTTT	CASSRVSNTGELFF
TRBV6-5	TRBJ1-2	TRBD1	.	TGTGCCAGCAGTTTGGGACAGGGATTTGGCTACACCTTC	CASSLGQGFGYTF
TRBV29-1	TRBJ2-2	.	.	TGCAGCGGGACCCGAGGGGGGGAGCTGTTTTTT	CSGTRGGELFF
TRBV15	TRBJ2-4	TRBD2	.	TGTGCCACCAGCGGGGGGACTAGCATAAAAAACATTCAGTACTTC	CATSGGTSIKNIQYF
TRBV20-1	TRBJ2-3	.	.	TGCAGTGCTAGAGTACACGATACGCAGTATTTT	CSARVHDTQYF
TRBV20-1	TRBJ2-7	.	once	TGCAGTGCTTGGGGGGGGCTAGAGCAGTACTTC	CSAWGGLEQYF
TRBV5-6	TRBJ1-3	.	.	TGTGCCAGCAGCTTGGGAGGTGGCTCTGGAAACACCATATATTTT	CASSLGGGSGNTIYF
TRBV18	TRBJ1-2	TRBD1	once	TGTGCCAGCTCCTCGGACAGGGGAATTTATGGCTACACCTTC	CASSSDRGIYGYTF